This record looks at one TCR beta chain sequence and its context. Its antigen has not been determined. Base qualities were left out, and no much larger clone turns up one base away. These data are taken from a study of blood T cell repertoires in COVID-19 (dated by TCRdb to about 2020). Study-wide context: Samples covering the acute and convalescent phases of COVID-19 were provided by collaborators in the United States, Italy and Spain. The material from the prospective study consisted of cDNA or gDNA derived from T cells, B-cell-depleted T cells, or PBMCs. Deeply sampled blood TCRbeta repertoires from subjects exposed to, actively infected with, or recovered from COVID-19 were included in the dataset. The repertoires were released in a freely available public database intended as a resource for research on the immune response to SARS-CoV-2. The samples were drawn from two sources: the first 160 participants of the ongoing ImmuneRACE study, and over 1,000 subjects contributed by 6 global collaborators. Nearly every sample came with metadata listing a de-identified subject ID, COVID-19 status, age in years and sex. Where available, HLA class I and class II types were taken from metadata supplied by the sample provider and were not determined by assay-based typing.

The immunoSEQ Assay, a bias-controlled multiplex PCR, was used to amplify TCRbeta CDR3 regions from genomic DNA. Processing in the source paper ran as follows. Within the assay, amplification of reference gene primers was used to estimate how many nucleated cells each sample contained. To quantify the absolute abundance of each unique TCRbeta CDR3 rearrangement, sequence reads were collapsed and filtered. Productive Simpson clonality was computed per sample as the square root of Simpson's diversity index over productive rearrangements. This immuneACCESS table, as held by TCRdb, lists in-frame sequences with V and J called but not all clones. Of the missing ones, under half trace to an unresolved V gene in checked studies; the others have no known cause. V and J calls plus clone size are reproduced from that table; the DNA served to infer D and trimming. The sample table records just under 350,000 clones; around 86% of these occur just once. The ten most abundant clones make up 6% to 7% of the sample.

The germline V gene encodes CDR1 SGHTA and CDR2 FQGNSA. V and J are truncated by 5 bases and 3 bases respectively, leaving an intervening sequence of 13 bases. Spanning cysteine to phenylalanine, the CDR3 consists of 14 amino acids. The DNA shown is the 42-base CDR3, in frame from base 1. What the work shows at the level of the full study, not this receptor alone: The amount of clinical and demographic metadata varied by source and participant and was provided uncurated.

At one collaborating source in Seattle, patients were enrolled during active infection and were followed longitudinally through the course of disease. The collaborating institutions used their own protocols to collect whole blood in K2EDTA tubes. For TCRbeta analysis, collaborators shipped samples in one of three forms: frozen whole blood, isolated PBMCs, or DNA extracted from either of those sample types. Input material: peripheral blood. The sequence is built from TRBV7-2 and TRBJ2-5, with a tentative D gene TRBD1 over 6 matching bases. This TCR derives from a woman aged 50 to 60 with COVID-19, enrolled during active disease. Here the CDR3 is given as CASSPQGLEETQYF. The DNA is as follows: TGTGCCAGCAGCCCACAGGGTTTAGAAGAGACCCAGTACTTC.